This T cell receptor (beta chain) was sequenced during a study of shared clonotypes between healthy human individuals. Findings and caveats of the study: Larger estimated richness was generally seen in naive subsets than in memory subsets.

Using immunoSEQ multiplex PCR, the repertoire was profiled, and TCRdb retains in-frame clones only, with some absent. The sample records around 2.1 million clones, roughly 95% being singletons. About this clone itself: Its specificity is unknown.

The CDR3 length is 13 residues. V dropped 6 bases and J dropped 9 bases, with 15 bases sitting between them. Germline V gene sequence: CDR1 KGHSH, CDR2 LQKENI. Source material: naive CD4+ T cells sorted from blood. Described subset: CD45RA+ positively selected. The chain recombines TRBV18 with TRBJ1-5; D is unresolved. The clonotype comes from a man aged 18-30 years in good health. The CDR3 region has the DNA TGTGCCAGCTCCCAGACGGGCGTGGGGCCCCAGCATTTT. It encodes CASSQTGVGPQHF.